Below, 21 T cell receptor beta chains from the same sample are listed, as sequenced in a study of shared clonotypes between healthy human individuals. This table comes from immunoSEQ multiplex PCR, and its TCRdb copy is limited to in-frame clones, with some not included. The sample records a few hundred thousand clones, 97% being singletons. The sample comprised naive CD4+ T cells sorted from blood. Subset indicated: CD45RA+ positively selected. Receptors were obtained from a woman in her 30s in good health.

The CDR3 DNA reads as TGTGCCAGCAGTTCCCCCTTATTCGGGACAGGTTCCTACAATGAGCAGTTCTTC. Translating it yields CASSSPLFGTGSYNEQFF. The rearrangement links TRBV28 to TRBJ2-1, with TRBD1 identical over 8 bases. The V gene's germline CDR1 is MDHEN and CDR2 SYDVKM. CDR3 length: 18 amino acids. V dropped 4 bases and J dropped 1; count of bases not matched to a gene: 12.

This chain links TRBV28 with TRBJ1-3; maybe TRBD1 (5 bases). CDR1 and CDR2 from the germline V gene are MDHEN and SYDVKM. V lost 1 base to trimming and J lost 0 bases, with 10 bases between them. The CDR3 has 16 amino acids. The DNA of the CDR3 is TGTGCCAGCAGTTTATCCGACAGACACTCTGGAAACACCATATATTTT. Translating gives CASSLSDRHSGNTIYF.

The gene calls are TRBV2 and TRBJ1-4; no clear D. Germline CDR1 SNHLY, CDR2 FYNNEI. The V and J ends lost 6 bases and 7 bases respectively, with 27 bases between them. This CDR3 has 18 residues. This CDR3 is CASSVPLLRDKNPEKLFF. DNA of the CDR3: TGTGCCAGCAGCGTACCTTTGCTCCGCGACAAGAATCCTGAAAAACTGTTTTTT. The variable domain in full, completed from reference TRBV2 and TRBJ1-4, reads EPEVTQTPSHQVTQMGQEVILRCVPISNHLYFYWYRQILGQKVEFLVSFYNNEISEKSEIFDDQFSVERPDGSNFTLKIRSTKLEDSAMYFCASSVPLLRDKNPEKLFFGSGTQLSVL.

In nucleotides, the CDR3 is TGTGCCAGTACCCGCCTGGGGGGAGCTAACTATGGCTACACCTTC. This encodes CASTRLGGANYGYTF. The chain has TRBV19 and TRBJ1-2; maybe TRBD1 (5 bases). Germline V gene lookup returns CDR1 LNHDA and CDR2 SQIVND (reference sequence). CDR3 size: 15 residues. V lost 7 bases and J lost 0, with 15 bases in between.

This clone showed up just once. This chain joins TRBV11-2 and TRBJ2-7; 8 bases map to TRBD1. Unmatched junction bases numbered 13, after V lost 5 bases and J lost 4 bases. This CDR3 is 16 amino acids long. Per the germline V gene, CDR1 is SGHAT and CDR2 is FQNNGV. CDR3: CASSTISRDRSYEQYF. The CDR3 bases are TGTGCCAGCAGCACTATTTCACGGGACAGGTCTTACGAGCAGTACTTC. The full variable domain, completed using reference TRBV11-2 and TRBJ2-7, is EAGVAQSPRYKIIEKRQSVAFWCNPISGHATLYWYQQILGQGPKLLIQFQNNGVVDDSQLPKDRFSAERLKGVDSTLKIQPAKLEDSAVYLCASSTISRDRSYEQYFGPGTRLTVT.

The chain carries TRBV4-1 and TRBJ1-1, with D hard to call. The CDR3 has 14 residues. The germline V gene has CDR1 MGHRA and CDR2 YSYEKL. With 0 bases removed from V and 1 base from J, the gap between germline ends came to 6 bases. CDR3: CASSQESRNTEAFF. CDR3 DNA: TGCGCCAGCAGCCAAGAATCCAGGAACACTGAAGCTTTCTTT.

The chain uses TRBV19 and TRBJ1-2, with 7 bases matching TRBD1. Germline loops: CDR1 LNHDA, CDR2 SQIVND (reference sequence). There are 12 residues in the CDR3. With V trimmed by 10 bases and J by 2 bases, 4 bases remained unmatched. The CDR3 nucleotides are TGTGCCACAGGACAGGCGAACTATGGCTACACCTTC. Translation: CATGQANYGYTF.

The chain carries TRBV6-1 and TRBJ2-7, with no clear D. V shed 3 bases and J shed 7 bases, with 19 bases lying between them. The CDR3 is made up of 15 amino acids. Germline CDR1 is MNHNS and CDR2 is SASEGT. This CDR3 is CASSETWQPLLEQYF. The CDR3 DNA reads as TGTGCCAGCAGTGAGACGTGGCAGCCACTTTTAGAGCAGTACTTC.

The chain couples TRBV5-5 to TRBJ1-3; D unclear. CDR1 and CDR2 (germline): SGHKS, YYEKEE (reference sequence). The CDR3 covers 16 residues. V gave up 3 bases and J gave up 0 bases, with 13 bases separating them. The CDR3 loop reads CASSWTVRSSGNTIYF. The CDR3, as DNA: TGTGCCAGCAGCTGGACGGTAAGAAGCTCTGGAAACACCATATATTTT.

This chain uses TRBV30 with TRBJ2-7; D call uncertain. Trimming shortened V by 0 bases and J by 8 bases, and 8 bases separated the two germline ends. The CDR3 runs 11 residues. Germline CDR1 and CDR2: GTSNPN and SVGIG (reference sequence). The CDR3: CAWSVSLQQYF. For the CDR3, the DNA is TGTGCCTGGAGTGTGTCGCTCCAGCAGTACTTC.

V is TRBV18 and J is TRBJ1-2; 12 bases are shared with TRBD1. CDR3 size: 17 residues. V shed 1 base, J shed 6 bases, and the junction held 9 bases outside the gene matches. Germline loops: CDR1 KGHSH, CDR2 LQKENI. This CDR3 is CASSPRDRGRSRDGYTF. CDR3 coding DNA: TGTGCCAGCTCACCACGGGACAGGGGGCGATCTCGGGATGGCTACACCTTC.

The rearrangement uses TRBV2 and TRBJ2-7; tentatively, D is TRBD2 (5 bases). Germline V gene lookup returns CDR1 SNHLY and CDR2 FYNNEI. The ends were cut back, 4 bases at V and 3 bases at J, with 13 bases in the middle. There are 14 residues in the CDR3. CDR3 nucleotide sequence: TGTGCCAGCAGTGGTGGACTGGAACGCTACGAGCAGTACTTC. It specifies CASSGGLERYEQYF.

The V call is TRBV6-5, the J call TRBJ1-3; no clear D gene. Per germline, CDR1 MNHEY and CDR2 SVGAGI. The V end was cut by 5 bases, the J end by 3 bases, with 11 bases between. The CDR3 loop spans 14 amino acids. CDR3 DNA: TGTGCCAGCAGTCGTAAAGTCGGTGGAAACACCATATATTTT. As protein: CASSRKVGGNTIYF.

V gene TRBV5-8 combines with J gene TRBJ1-2; D is unclear. This CDR3 is 15 amino acids long. Germline V gene data show CDR1 as SGHTS and CDR2 as YDEGEE. Deletions cut 2 bases from V and 3 bases from J, with 14 bases between. Here the CDR3 DNA reads TGTGCCAGCAGCTTTCGAGGTGCTCGGGACTATGGCTACACCTTC. The encoded protein is CASSFRGARDYGYTF. The variable domain in full, completed from reference TRBV5-8 and TRBJ1-2, reads EAGVTQSPTHLIKTRGQQATLRCSPISGHTSVYWYQQALGLGLQFLLWYDEGEERNRGNFPPRFSGRQFPNYSSELNVNALELEDSALYLCASSFRGARDYGYTFGSGTRLTVV.

V is TRBV7-3 and J is TRBJ2-7; unclear D gene. This CDR3 is 12 amino acids long. V was cut by 3 bases and J by 4 bases, with 7 bases left in between. The germline V gene encodes CDR1 SGHTA and CDR2 FQGTGA. CDR3 sequence reads: CASSFDGYEQYF. The CDR3 DNA sequence: TGTGCCAGCAGCTTCGACGGTTACGAGCAGTACTTC.

The chain is built from TRBV11-3 and TRBJ2-3; D remains ambiguous. Per germline, CDR1 SGHNT and CDR2 YENEEA. Trimming removed 2 bases at V and 4 bases at J, with 10 bases between. This CDR3 has 14 amino acids. The CDR3 is CASSLMASADTQYF. The DNA of the CDR3 is TGTGCCAGCAGCTTAATGGCATCGGCAGATACGCAGTATTTT.

The chain recombines TRBV5-1 with TRBJ1-4; 8 nucleotides agree with TRBD1. V trimming: 4 bases; J trimming: 2 bases; junction bases outside the gene matches: 4. In germline, CDR1 is SGHRS, CDR2 YFSETQ. The CDR3 contains 15 residues. The CDR3 is CASSKTGDTNEKLFF. Here the CDR3 DNA reads TGCGCCAGCAGCAAGACAGGGGACACTAATGAAAAACTGTTTTTT.

The chain carries TRBV4-1 and TRBJ2-3; a weak D match, TRBD2 (5 bases). V dropped 1 base and J dropped 6 bases, with 8 bases sitting between them. The CDR3 consists of 13 residues. CDR1 and CDR2 from the germline V gene are MGHRA and YSYEKL. CDR3 amino acids: CASSQVVADTQYF. CDR3 nucleotides: TGCGCCAGCAGCCAAGTCGTAGCGGATACGCAGTATTTT.

This clone was picked up one time. The chain has TRBV6-1 and TRBJ1-2, with 7 bases that match TRBD1. V shed 1 base and J 8 bases; nucleotides not matched to a gene: 13. CDR3 length: 16 amino acids. Per the germline V gene, CDR1 is MNHNS and CDR2 is SASEGT. CDR3 coding DNA: TGTGCCAGCAGTGAAGTTGGGACAGATTTAACCGGCGGCTACACCTTC. This codes for CASSEVGTDLTGGYTF.

The rearrangement joins TRBV6-5 to TRBJ2-7, with TRBD1 identical over 7 bases. Looked up from germline, CDR1 is MNHEY and CDR2 is SVGAGI. J was trimmed by 4 bases and V by 5 bases; bases with no gene match: 11. The CDR3 is 15 amino acids. This chain's CDR3 is CASSHSQGVGYEQYF. The DNA for the CDR3 is TGTGCCAGCAGTCATTCCCAGGGGGTCGGTTACGAGCAGTACTTC.

This clone appeared once. The J gene is TRBJ2-7, the V gene TRBV28; 11 bases match TRBD2. Trimming cost V 6 bases and J 5 bases; bases outside gene matches: 15. The germline V gene has CDR1 MDHEN and CDR2 SYDVKM. This CDR3 has 17 residues. Here the CDR3 DNA reads TGTGCCAGCAGGGGGACAGGAGTCCTAGCGGGGGGCCACGAGCAGTACTTC. This encodes CASRGTGVLAGGHEQYF. Using reference TRBV28 and TRBJ2-7 for the parts outside the CDR3, the full variable domain is DVKVTQSSRYLVKRTGEKVFLECVQDMDHENMFWYRQDPGLGLRLIYFSYDVKMKEKGDIPEGYSVSREKKERFSLILESASTNQTSMYLCASRGTGVLAGGHEQYFGPGTRLTVT.